The next 2 T cell receptor beta chains were all read from a single sample in a study of shared clonotypes between healthy human individuals. The protocol was immunoSEQ multiplex PCR, while the TCRdb copy is restricted to in-frame clones and leaves out a portion. The repertoire holds some 2 million clones, with approximately 95% as singletons. Naivety among CD8 cells was defined by CD45RO negativity and positive CCR7 selection, thereby excluding terminally differentiated effector memory CD45RA+ cells. The sample taken for sequencing was naive CD8+ T cells sorted from blood. These receptors came from a man between 18 and 35 years old in good health.

The rearrangement links TRBV1 to TRBJ2-7; the table assigns TRBD2, which was not confirmed against the DNA. TRBV1 is described as a pseudogene. The CDR3 spans 18 residues. CDR3 nucleotide sequence: TGCACCAGCAGCCAACTGAAACGGGGTAGCGGGAGGCCCTACGAGCAGTACTTC. It specifies CTSSQLKRGSGRPYEQYF.

The chain recombines TRBV7-9 with TRBJ1-1, with TRBD1 matching over 7 bases. Germline values: CDR1 SEHNR, CDR2 FQNEAQ (reference sequence). This CDR3 has 13 residues. Losses at the gene ends were 5 bases for V and 5 bases for J; bases not matched to a gene: 5. CDR3 in DNA: TGTGCCAGCAGCCCAGGGGACAGAACTGAAGCTTTCTTT. As protein: CASSPGDRTEAFF.